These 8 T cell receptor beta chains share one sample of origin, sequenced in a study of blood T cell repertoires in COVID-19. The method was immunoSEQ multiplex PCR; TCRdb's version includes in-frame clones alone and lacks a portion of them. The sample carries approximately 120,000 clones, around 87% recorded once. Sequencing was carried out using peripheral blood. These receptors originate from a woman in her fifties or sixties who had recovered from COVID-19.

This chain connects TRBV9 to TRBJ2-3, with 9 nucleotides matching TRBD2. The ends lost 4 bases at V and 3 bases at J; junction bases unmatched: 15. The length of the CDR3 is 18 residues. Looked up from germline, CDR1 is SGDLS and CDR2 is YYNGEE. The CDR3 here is CASSTESGAGGPTDTQYF. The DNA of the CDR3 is TGTGCCAGCAGCACCGAATCTGGGGCGGGAGGGCCGACAGATACGCAGTATTTT.

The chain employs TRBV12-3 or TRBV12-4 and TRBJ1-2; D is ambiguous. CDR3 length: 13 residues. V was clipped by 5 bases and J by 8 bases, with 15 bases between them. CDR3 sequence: CASSVGEPGGYTF. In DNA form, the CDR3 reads TGTGCCAGCAGTGTTGGGGAGCCTGGGGGCTACACCTTC.

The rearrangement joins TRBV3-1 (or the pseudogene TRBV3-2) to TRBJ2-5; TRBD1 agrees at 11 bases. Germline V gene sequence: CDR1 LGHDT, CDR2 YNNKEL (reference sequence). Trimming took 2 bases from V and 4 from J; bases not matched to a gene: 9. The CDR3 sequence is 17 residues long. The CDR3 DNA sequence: TGTGCCAGCAGCCAACAGCGAGGGGGACAGGGGGGAGAGACCCAGTACTTC. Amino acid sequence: CASSQQRGGQGGETQYF.

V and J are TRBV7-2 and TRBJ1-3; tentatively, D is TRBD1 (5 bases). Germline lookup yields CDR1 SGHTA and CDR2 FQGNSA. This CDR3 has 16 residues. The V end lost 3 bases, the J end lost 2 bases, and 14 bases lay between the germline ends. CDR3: CASSFGPTGAGNTIYF. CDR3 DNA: TGTGCCAGCAGCTTTGGTCCTACGGGGGCTGGAAACACCATATATTTT. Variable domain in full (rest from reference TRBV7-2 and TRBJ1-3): GAGVSQSPSNKVTEKGKDVELRCDPISGHTALYWYRQSLGQGLEFLIYFQGNSAPDKSGLPSDRFSAERTGGSVSTLTIQRTQQEDSAVYLCASSFGPTGAGNTIYFGEGSWLTVV.

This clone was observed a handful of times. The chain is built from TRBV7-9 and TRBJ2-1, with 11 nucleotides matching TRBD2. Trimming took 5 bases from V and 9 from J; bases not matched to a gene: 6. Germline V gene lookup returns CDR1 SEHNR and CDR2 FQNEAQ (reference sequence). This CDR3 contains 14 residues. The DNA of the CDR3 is TGTGCCAGCAGCCGTATACTAGCGGGAGTTGAGCAGTTCTTC. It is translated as CASSRILAGVEQFF.

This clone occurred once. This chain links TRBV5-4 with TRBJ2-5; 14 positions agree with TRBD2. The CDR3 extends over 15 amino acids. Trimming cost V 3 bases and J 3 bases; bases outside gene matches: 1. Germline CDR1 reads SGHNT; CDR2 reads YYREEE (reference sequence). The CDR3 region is CASSSGLAGEETQYF. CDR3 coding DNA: TGTGCCAGCAGCTCGGGACTAGCGGGAGAAGAGACCCAGTACTTC.

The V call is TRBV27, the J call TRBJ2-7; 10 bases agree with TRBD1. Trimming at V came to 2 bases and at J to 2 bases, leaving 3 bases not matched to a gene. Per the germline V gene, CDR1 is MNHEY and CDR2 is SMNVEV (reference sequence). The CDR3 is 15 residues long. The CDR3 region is CASSLRDRGAYEQYF. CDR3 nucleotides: TGTGCCAGCAGTTTACGGGACAGGGGAGCCTACGAGCAGTACTTC.

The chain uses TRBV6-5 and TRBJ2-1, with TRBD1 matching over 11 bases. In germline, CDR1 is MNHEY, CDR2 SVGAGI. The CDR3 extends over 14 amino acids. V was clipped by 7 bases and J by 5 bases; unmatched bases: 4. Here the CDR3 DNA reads TGTGCCAGCATACGGGACAGGGGGAACAATGAGCAGTTCTTC. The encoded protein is CASIRDRGNNEQFF.